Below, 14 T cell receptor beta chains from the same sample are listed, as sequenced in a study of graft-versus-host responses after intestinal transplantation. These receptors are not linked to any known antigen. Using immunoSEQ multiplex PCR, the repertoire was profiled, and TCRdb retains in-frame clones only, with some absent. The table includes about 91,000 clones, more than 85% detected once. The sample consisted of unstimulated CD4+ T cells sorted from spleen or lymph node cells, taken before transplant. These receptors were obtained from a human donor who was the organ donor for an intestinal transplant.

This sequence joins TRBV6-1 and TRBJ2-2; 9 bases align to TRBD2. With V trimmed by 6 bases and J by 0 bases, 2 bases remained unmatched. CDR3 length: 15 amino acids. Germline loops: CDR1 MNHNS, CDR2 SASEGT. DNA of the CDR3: TGTGCCAGCAGCTTAGCGGGGGCGAACACCGGGGAGCTGTTTTTT. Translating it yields CASSLAGANTGELFF.

Here the CDR3 reads CASSARGGGTDTQYF. The CDR3 DNA is TGTGCCAGCAGTGCGAGGGGGGGCGGGACAGATACGCAGTATTTT. V gene TRBV6-1 combines with J gene TRBJ2-3; D might be TRBD2 (7 bases). This CDR3 is 15 amino acids long. The V gene's germline CDR1 is MNHNS and CDR2 SASEGT. Trimming removed 4 bases from V and 3 bases from J, with 14 bases in between.

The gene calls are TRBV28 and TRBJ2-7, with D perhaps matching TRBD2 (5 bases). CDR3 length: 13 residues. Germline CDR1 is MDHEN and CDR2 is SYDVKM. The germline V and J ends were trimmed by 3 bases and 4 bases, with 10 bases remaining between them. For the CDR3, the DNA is TGTGCCAGCAGTTTTTCGGGGAAATACGAGCAGTACTTC. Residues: CASSFSGKYEQYF.

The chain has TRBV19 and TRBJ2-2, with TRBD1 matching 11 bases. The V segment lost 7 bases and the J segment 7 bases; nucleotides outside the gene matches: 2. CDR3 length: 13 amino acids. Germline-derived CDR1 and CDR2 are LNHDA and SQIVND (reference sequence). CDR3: CASTGTGGGELFF. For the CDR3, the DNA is TGTGCCAGTACCGGGACAGGGGGCGGGGAGCTGTTTTTT.

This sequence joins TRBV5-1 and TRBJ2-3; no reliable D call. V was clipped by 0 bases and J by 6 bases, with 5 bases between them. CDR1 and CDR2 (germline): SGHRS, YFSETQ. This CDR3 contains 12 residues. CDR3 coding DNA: TGCGCCAGCAGCTTGGACACGGATACGCAGTATTTT. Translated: CASSLDTDTQYF.

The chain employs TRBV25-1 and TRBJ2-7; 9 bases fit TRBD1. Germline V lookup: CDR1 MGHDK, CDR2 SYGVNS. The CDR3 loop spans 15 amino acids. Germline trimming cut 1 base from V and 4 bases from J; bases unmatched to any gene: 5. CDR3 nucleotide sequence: TGTGCCAGCAGTGAATGGGACAGGGTAGGGTACGAGCAGTACTTC. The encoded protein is CASSEWDRVGYEQYF.

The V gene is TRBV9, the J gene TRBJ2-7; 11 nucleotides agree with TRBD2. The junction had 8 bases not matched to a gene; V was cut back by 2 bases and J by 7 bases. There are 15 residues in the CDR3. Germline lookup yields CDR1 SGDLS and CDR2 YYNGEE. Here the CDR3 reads CASSVQLAGVREQYF. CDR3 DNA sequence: TGTGCCAGCAGCGTCCAACTAGCGGGGGTGAGGGAGCAGTACTTC.

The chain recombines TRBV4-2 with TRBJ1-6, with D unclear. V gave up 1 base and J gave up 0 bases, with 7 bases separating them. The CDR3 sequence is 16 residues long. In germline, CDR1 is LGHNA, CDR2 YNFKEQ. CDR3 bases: TGTGCCAGCAGCCAAGTGTTTAGCTCCTATAATTCACCCCTCCACTTT. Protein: CASSQVFSSYNSPLHF.

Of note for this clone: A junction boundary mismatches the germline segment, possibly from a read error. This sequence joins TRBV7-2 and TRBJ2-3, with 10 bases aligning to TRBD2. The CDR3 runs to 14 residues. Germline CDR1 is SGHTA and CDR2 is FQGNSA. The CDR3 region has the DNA TGTGCCAGCAGCCTAGCGGGAGTCACAGATACGCAGTATTTT. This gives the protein CASSLAGVTDTQYF.

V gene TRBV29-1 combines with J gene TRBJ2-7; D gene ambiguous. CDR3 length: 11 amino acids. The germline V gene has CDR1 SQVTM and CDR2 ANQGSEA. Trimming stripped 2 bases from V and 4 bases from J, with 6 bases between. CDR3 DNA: TGCAGCGTTGAATCCGCGTACGAGCAGTACTTC. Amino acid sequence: CSVESAYEQYF.

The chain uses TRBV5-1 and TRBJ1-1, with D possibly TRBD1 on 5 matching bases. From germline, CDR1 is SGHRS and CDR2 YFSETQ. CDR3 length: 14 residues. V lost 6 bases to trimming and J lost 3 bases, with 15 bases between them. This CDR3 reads CASNELRGDTEAFF. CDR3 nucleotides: TGCGCCAGCAATGAGCTCCGGGGGGACACTGAAGCTTTCTTT.

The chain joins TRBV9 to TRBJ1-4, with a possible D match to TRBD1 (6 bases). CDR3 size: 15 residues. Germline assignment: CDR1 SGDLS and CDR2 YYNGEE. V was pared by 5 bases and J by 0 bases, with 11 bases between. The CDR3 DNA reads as TGTGCCAGCAGTGGTGGGGGCACAACTAATGAAAAACTGTTTTTT. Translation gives CASSGGGTTNEKLFF.

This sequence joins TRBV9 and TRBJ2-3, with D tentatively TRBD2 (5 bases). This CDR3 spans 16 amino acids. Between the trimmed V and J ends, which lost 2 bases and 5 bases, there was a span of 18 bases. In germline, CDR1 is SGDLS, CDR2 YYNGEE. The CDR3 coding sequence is TGTGCCAGCAGCGTCGGGCTAGCTTTAAGTAGAGATACGCAGTATTTT. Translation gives CASSVGLALSRDTQYF.

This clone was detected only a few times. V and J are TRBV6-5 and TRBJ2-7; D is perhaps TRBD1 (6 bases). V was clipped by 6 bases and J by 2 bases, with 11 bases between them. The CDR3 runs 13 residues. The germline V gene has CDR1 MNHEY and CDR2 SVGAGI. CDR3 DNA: TGTGCCAGCAGCCCGGACAGAACCTACGAGCAGTACTTC. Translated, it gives CASSPDRTYEQYF.